This TCR beta chain comes out of a study of T-cell memory formation after mild COVID-19. Across the whole study: Each donor largely had its own TCR clusters.

Study-wide results and limits: Second-wave clones reaching peak frequency on day 37 lacked confirmed SARS-CoV-2 specificity. Later expanders leaned CD4+, whereas day 15 to 85 contracting clones were balanced CD4/CD8.

Constant-segment primers served in 5'RACE that generated TCR alpha and TCR beta cDNA libraries bearing sample barcodes and UMIs. Each CDR3 protein gets one entry after TCRdb re-called the 5' RACE reads with MiXCR. Among about 350,000 distinct CDR3 sequences listed, 12% to 15% were seen once. The length of the CDR3 is 14 residues. Germline V gene data show CDR1 as SEHNR and CDR2 as FQNEAQ (reference sequence). Trimming left V 3 bases short and J 6 bases short, with 14 bases between. This clonotype was picked up a small number of times. Antigen unknown. This receptor was taken from a man between 18 and 29 years old who had mild COVID-19 (a few samples of this study predate the infection). Cell type and time point are not known. The gene calls are TRBV7-9 and TRBJ1-1; D might be TRBD1 (5 bases). Sequenced material: PBMCs or a T cell subset sorted from them (not recorded which). The CDR3 sequence is CASSLAGLAPEAFF. CDR3 coding DNA: TGTGCCAGCAGCTTGGCAGGGCTGGCGCCTGAAGCTTTCTTT.